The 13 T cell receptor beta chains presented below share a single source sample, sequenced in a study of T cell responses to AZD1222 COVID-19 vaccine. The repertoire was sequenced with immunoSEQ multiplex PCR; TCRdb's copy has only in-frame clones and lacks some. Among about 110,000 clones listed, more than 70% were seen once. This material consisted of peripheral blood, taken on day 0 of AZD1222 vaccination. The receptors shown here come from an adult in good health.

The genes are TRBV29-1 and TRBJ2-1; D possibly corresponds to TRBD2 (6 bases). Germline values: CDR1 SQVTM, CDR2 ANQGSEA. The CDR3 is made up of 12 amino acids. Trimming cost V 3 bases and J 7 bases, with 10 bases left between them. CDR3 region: CSVDGSRNEQFF. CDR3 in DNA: TGCAGCGTTGACGGGAGTAGGAATGAGCAGTTCTTC.

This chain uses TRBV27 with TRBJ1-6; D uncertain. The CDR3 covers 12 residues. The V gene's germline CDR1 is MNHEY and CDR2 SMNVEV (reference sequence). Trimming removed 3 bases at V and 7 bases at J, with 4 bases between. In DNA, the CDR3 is TGTGCCAGCAGTTTGACGAATTCACCCCTCCACTTT. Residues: CASSLTNSPLHF.

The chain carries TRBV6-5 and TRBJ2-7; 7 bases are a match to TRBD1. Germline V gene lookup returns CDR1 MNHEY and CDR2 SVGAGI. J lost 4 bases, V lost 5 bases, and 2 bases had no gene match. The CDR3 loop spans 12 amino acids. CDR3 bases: TGTGCCAGCAGTAGACAGGGATACGAGCAGTACTTC. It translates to CASSRQGYEQYF.

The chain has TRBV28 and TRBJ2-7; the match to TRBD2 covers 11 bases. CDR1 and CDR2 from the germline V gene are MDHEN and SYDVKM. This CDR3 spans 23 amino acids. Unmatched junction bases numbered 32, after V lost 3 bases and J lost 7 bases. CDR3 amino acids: CASSFRPLGLLAGGGRKRREQYF. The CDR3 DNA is TGTGCCAGCAGTTTTCGCCCCCTTGGCCTCCTAGCGGGAGGTGGAAGAAAGAGACGAGAGCAGTACTTC.

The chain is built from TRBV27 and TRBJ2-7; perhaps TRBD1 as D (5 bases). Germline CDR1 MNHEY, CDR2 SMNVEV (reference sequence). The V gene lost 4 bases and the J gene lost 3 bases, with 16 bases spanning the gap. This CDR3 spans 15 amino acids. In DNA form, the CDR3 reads TGTGCCAGCAGTTCCCCAGGGTCTAGGGGCTACGAGCAGTACTTC. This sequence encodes CASSSPGSRGYEQYF.

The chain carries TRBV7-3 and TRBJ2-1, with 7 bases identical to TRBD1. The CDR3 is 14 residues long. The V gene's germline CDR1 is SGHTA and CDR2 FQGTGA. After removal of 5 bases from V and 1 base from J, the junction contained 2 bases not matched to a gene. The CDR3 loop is CASSLGQSYNEQFF. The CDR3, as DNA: TGTGCCAGCAGCCTGGGACAGTCCTACAATGAGCAGTTCTTC.

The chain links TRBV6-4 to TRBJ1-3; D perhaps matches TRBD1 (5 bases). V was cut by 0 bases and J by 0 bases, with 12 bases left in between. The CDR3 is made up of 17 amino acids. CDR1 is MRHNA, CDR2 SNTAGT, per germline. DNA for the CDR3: TGTGCCAGCAGTGACTCCGGGAAGAGGGGCTCTGGAAACACCATATATTTT. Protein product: CASSDSGKRGSGNTIYF.

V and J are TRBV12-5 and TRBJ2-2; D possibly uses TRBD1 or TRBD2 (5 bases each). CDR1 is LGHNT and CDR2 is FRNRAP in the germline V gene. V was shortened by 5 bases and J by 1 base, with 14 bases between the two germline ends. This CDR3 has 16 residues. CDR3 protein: CASGLLGTMNTGELFF. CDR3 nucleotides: TGTGCTAGTGGTCTCTTAGGGACGATGAACACCGGGGAGCTGTTTTTT.

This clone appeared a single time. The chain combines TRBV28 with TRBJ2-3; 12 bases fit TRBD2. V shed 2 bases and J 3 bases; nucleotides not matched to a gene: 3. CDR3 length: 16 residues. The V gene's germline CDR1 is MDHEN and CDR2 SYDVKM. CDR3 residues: CASSLLTSGRTDTQYF. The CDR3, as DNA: TGTGCCAGCAGTTTACTAACTAGCGGGAGGACAGATACGCAGTATTTT. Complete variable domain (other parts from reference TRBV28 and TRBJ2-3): DVKVTQSSRYLVKRTGEKVFLECVQDMDHENMFWYRQDPGLGLRLIYFSYDVKMKEKGDIPEGYSVSREKKERFSLILESASTNQTSMYLCASSLLTSGRTDTQYFGPGTRLTVL.

The chain's CDR3 is CASSWASAYEQYF. CDR3 nucleotide sequence: TGTGCCAGCAGCTGGGCTAGCGCGTACGAGCAGTACTTC. The chain uses TRBV7-2 and TRBJ2-7, with D perhaps matching TRBD2 (6 bases). The V and J ends lost 4 bases and 4 bases respectively, with 11 bases between them. The length of the CDR3 is 13 residues. CDR1 is SGHTA, CDR2 FQGNSA, per germline.

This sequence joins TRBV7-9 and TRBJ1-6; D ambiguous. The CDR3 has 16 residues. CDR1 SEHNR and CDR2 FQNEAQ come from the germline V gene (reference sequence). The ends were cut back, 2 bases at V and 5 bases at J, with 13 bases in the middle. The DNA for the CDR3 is TGTGCCAGCAGCTTATACCGGCCAGTTAATAATTCACCCCTCCACTTT. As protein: CASSLYRPVNNSPLHF.

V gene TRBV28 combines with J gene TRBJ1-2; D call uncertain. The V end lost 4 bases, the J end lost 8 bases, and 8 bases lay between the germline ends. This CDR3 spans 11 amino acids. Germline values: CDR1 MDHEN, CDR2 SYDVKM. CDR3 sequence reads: CASSSPPGYTF. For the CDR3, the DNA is TGTGCCAGCAGTTCCCCCCCCGGCTACACCTTC.

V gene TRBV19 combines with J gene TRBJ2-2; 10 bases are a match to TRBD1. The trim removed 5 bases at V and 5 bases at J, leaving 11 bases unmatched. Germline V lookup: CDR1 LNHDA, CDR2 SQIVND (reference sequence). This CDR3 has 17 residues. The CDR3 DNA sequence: TGTGCCAGTAGTGCCCCTGTCGGGACAGGGGAAACCGGGGAGCTGTTTTTT. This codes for CASSAPVGTGETGELFF.